The 2 T cell receptor beta chains below all came from one sample that was sequenced in a study of shared clonotypes between healthy human individuals. Generated by immunoSEQ multiplex PCR, the TCRdb table keeps only in-frame clones and is missing some. The top ten clones hold around 1% of a sample with 1.5 million to 2.5 million clones, about 95% of them seen once. Cells designated naive CD8 were CD45RO-negative and were positively selected for CCR7, with terminally differentiated effector memory CD45RA+ cells excluded. Material: naive CD8+ T cells sorted from blood. These receptors were collected from a man between 18 and 35 years old in good health.

A remark on this clone: Compared with germline, one end of the junction differs, possibly owing to a read error. Other DNA sequences of this sample code for an identical CDR3. The chain uses TRBV4-2 and TRBJ1-3; TRBD1 might be the D (6 bases). This CDR3 has 15 amino acids. Germline-derived CDR1 and CDR2 are LGHNA and YNFKEQ. DNA of the CDR3: TGTGCCAGCAGCCAAGATTTAACAGGGAGGGACACCATATATTTC. Translating gives CASSQDLTGRDTIYF.

The chain carries TRBV4-1 and TRBJ2-7, with D unclear. The V end was cut by 4 bases, the J end by 4 bases, with 14 bases between. There are 14 residues in the CDR3. Germline V CDR1 and CDR2: MGHRA, YSYEKL. CDR3 in amino acids: CASSLSHPTYEQYF. In DNA, the CDR3 is TGCGCCAGCAGCCTATCCCACCCGACGTACGAGCAGTACTTC.